A single sample gave rise to the 31 T cell receptor gamma chains below, sequenced in a study of gamma-delta T cells after stem cell transplantation. TCRdb re-called the RT-PCR reads through CATT. Among about 3,000 gamma-chain clones listed, roughly 18% were seen once. The material sequenced was gamma-delta T cells. Every receptor here comes from a human donor. It is not recorded whose cells these are; they may come from a transplant donor.

In its sample, this clone was seen a few times. Other DNA variants within this sample encode the same CDR3. This sequence joins TRGV9 and TRGJP. There are 17 residues in the CDR3. V trimming: 0 bases; J trimming: 6 bases; junction bases outside the gene matches: 5. Germline CDR1 reads GITISATS; CDR2 reads ISYDGTV (reference sequence). The CDR3 bases are TGTGCCTTGTGGGAGGTGCGGGGAGAGTTGGGCAAAAAAATCAAGGTATTT. Its translation is CALWEVRGELGKKIKVF.

The rearrangement joins TRGV5 to TRGJP2. CDR3 length: 13 residues. Trimming took 2 bases from V and 6 from J; bases not matched to a gene: 3. Germline CDR1 is VINAFY and CDR2 is YDVSNSKD. CDR3: CATWDKGDWIKTF. In nucleotides, the CDR3 is TGTGCCACCTGGGACAAAGGTGATTGGATCAAGACGTTT.

By share, this clone ranks as medium-sized. The V call is TRGV9, the J call TRGJ1 or TRGJ2. From germline, CDR1 is GITISATS and CDR2 ISYDGTV (reference sequence). The CDR3 runs 14 residues. The junction had 7 bases not matched to a gene; V was cut back by 5 bases and J by 0 bases. The DNA of the CDR3 is TGTGCCTTGTGGGTATTGCAGAATTATTATAAGAAACTCTTT. Protein: CALWVLQNYYKKLF.

Remarks on this clone: One end of the junction varies from germline; a read error may be responsible. V is TRGV3 and J is TRGJ1 or TRGJ2. Germline values: CDR1 VTNTFY, CDR2 YDVSTARD (reference sequence). The CDR3 totals 14 residues. CDR3 nucleotides: TGTGCCACCTGGGACAGGCGGATTTATTATGAGAAACTCTTT. This codes for CATWDRRIYYEKLF.

The rearrangement joins TRGV5 to TRGJ1 or TRGJ2. The V segment lost 0 bases and the J segment 6 bases; nucleotides outside the gene matches: 11. Looked up from germline, CDR1 is VINAFY and CDR2 is YDVSNSKD. The CDR3 has 15 residues. The CDR3 coding sequence is TGTGCCACCTGGGACAGGCCGGGAAAGTCTTATAAGAAACTCTTT. Translation: CATWDRPGKSYKKLF.

This clone was detected a few times. The J gene is TRGJP2, the V gene TRGV2. The J segment lost 0 bases and the V segment lost 0 bases, leaving 4 bases of the junction unmatched. Germline lookup yields CDR1 EGSNGY and CDR2 YDSYNSKV. There are 16 residues in the CDR3. The CDR3 DNA reads TGTGCCACCTGGGACGGGACTTATAGTAGTGATTGGATCAAGACGTTT. Protein sequence: CATWDGTYSSDWIKTF.

This clone has a handful of counts. Germline is not matched at one junction end, which may reflect a read error. V usage is TRGV2 and J usage is TRGJP2. Looked up from germline, CDR1 is EGSNGY and CDR2 is YDSYNSKV. The CDR3 sequence is 16 residues long. The CDR3 region is CAAWDGDSPSTWINTF. CDR3 nucleotides: TGTGCCGCCTGGGACGGTGATTCCCCAAGCACTTGGATCAATACGTTT.

The chain recombines TRGV8 with TRGJ1 or TRGJ2. The CDR3 spans 14 residues. V lost 4 bases to trimming and J lost 3 bases; unmatched junction nucleotides: 9. Per germline, CDR1 VENAVY and CDR2 YDSYNSRV. CDR3 DNA: TGTGCCACCTGGGAGCCAGCCCCTTATTATAAGAAACTCTTT. It yields the protein CATWEPAPYYKKLF.

The table lists this clone with a few counts. The germline gene is not matched at one end of the junction; a read error may be the cause. V usage is TRGV9 and J usage is TRGJ1 or TRGJ2. The CDR3 length is 12 residues. Germline V gives CDR1 GITISATS, CDR2 ISYDGTV (reference sequence). DNA of the CDR3: TGTACCTTGTGGGAGGTGCAATGGGCGAAACTCTTT. This translates into CTLWEVQWAKLF.

With respect to this clone: A much larger clone differs by one base, so this may be a read error. This sample includes further DNA sequences coding for the same CDR3. The chain has TRGV4 and TRGJ1 or TRGJ2. Germline V CDR1 and CDR2: EGSTGY, YDSYTSSV. This CDR3 has 12 amino acids. CDR3 DNA sequence: TGTGCCACTTGGGATGGGCATTATAAGAAACTCTTT. It codes for CATWDGHYKKLF.

To note about this clone: A read error is possible here, since a much larger clone lies one base away. The chain recombines TRGV4 with TRGJ1 or TRGJ2. V dropped 5 bases and J dropped 5; count of bases not matched to a gene: 3. The CDR3 is 11 residues long. Looked up from germline, CDR1 is EGSTGY and CDR2 is YDSYTSSV. The CDR3, as DNA: TGTGCCACCTGGGGTCATTATAAGAAACTCTTT. Encoded protein: CATWGHYKKLF.

The J gene is TRGJ1 or TRGJ2, the V gene TRGV4. Germline-derived CDR1 and CDR2 are EGSTGY and YDSYTSSV. The CDR3 spans 12 residues. V was pared by 3 bases and J by 6 bases, with 5 bases of the junction left unmatched. For the CDR3, the DNA is TGTGCCACCTGGGATATGGGTTATAAGAAACTCTTT. Residues: CATWDMGYKKLF.

The V call is TRGV4, the J call TRGJ1 or TRGJ2. J gave up 3 bases and V 5 bases, and 10 bases lay outside the gene matches. The CDR3 runs to 14 residues. The germline gives CDR1 EGSTGY, CDR2 YDSYTSSV. Here the CDR3 DNA reads TGTGCCACCTGGGCAATTCTTACTTATTATAAGAAACTCTTT. It codes for CATWAILTYYKKLF.

The genes are TRGV9 and TRGJ1 or TRGJ2. V gave up 6 bases and J gave up 7 bases; unmatched junction bases: 6. Germline loops: CDR1 GITISATS, CDR2 ISYDGTV (reference sequence). The CDR3 sequence is 11 residues long. CDR3 coding DNA: TGTGCCTTGTGGCTGAGGTATAAGAAACTCTTT. Its translation is CALWLRYKKLF.

The J gene is TRGJ1 or TRGJ2, the V gene TRGV3. The CDR3 covers 12 residues. The J segment lost 7 bases and the V segment lost 3 bases, leaving 6 bases of the junction unmatched. Germline V gives CDR1 VTNTFY, CDR2 YDVSTARD (reference sequence). This chain's CDR3 is CATWDWYYKKLF. CDR3 nucleotide sequence: TGTGCCACCTGGGACTGGTACTATAAGAAACTCTTT.

The chain is built from TRGV4 and TRGJ1 or TRGJ2. The CDR3 is 14 residues long. With 5 bases clipped from V and 7 bases from J, the junction kept 14 bases outside the gene matches. Looked up from germline, CDR1 is EGSTGY and CDR2 is YDSYTSSV. The CDR3 spells CATWVKSGGYKKLF. The CDR3 region has the DNA TGTGCCACCTGGGTAAAGTCTGGCGGATATAAGAAACTCTTT.

As to this clone: Distinct nucleotide sequences in the sample also encode this CDR3. The CDR3 bases are TGTGCCACCTGGGACTTAAATTATTATAAGAAACTCTTT. This sequence encodes CATWDLNYYKKLF. This sequence joins TRGV2 and TRGJ1 or TRGJ2. The CDR3 is 13 residues long. With 3 bases clipped from V and 1 base from J, the junction kept 3 bases outside the gene matches. Germline CDR1 and CDR2: EGSNGY and YDSYNSKV.

Concerning this clone: A read error may produce the germline difference seen at one junction end. The chain couples TRGV3 to TRGJ1 or TRGJ2. Per the germline V gene, CDR1 is VTNTFY and CDR2 is YDVSTARD (reference sequence). The CDR3 has 14 amino acids. The CDR3 sequence: CTTWDGDRYYKKLF. The CDR3 DNA is TGTACCACCTGGGACGGGGACCGTTATTATAAGAAACTCTTT.

This clone has more than one count but fewer than ten. This may arise from a read error, as a much more abundant clone is one base away. The same CDR3 is also encoded by other DNA sequences in this sample. The chain couples TRGV2 to TRGJ1 or TRGJ2. The germline gives CDR1 EGSNGY, CDR2 YDSYNSKV. The ends lost 0 bases at V and 2 bases at J; junction bases unmatched: 1. The CDR3 spans 13 residues. Here the CDR3 reads CATWDGYYYKKLF. The CDR3 DNA sequence: TGTGCCACCTGGGACGGGTATTATTATAAGAAACTCTTT.

This chain joins TRGV9 and TRGJP. Germline V gene lookup returns CDR1 GITISATS and CDR2 ISYDGTV (reference sequence). Trimming removed 3 bases from V and 12 bases from J; junction bases left unmatched: 17. The CDR3 sequence is 18 residues long. This CDR3 reads CALWESIGTGWGKKIKVF. The CDR3 nucleotides are TGTGCCTTGTGGGAGTCCATAGGCACGGGGTGGGGCAAAAAAATCAAGGTATTT.

The chain uses TRGV2 and TRGJ1 or TRGJ2. The CDR3 runs 12 residues. Germline-derived CDR1 and CDR2 are EGSNGY and YDSYNSKV. The ends lost 0 bases at V and 10 bases at J; junction bases unmatched: 6. The CDR3 DNA is TGTGCCACCTGGGACGGGCCGGAAAAGAAACTCTTT. Translated: CATWDGPEKKLF.

This chain uses TRGV4 with TRGJ1 or TRGJ2. The CDR3 sequence is 13 residues long. J was trimmed by 4 bases and V by 3 bases; bases with no gene match: 6. Germline V gives CDR1 EGSTGY, CDR2 YDSYTSSV. The CDR3 DNA reads as TGTGCCACCTGGGATCCTTACTATTATAAGAAACTCTTT. It is translated as CATWDPYYYKKLF.

About this clone itself: A much larger clone lies a single base off, so this may be a read error. The gene calls are TRGV2 and TRGJ1 or TRGJ2. V lost 0 bases, J lost 7 bases, and 6 bases stayed unmatched. Germline CDR1 and CDR2: EGSNGY and YDSYNSKV. The CDR3 length is 13 residues. CDR3 nucleotides: TGTGCCACCTGGGACGGGCCTAAGTATAAGAAACTCTTT. It codes for CATWDGPKYKKLF.

To note about this clone: A much larger clonotype is one base distant, so this may be a read error. The sample contains more than one DNA sequence encoding this CDR3. The rearrangement joins TRGV2 to TRGJ1 or TRGJ2. The CDR3 is 13 amino acids. Germline CDR1 and CDR2: EGSNGY and YDSYNSKV. The trim removed 3 bases at V and 3 bases at J, leaving 5 bases unmatched. The CDR3 nucleotides are TGTGCCACCTGGGACATACTTTATTATAAGAAACTCTTT. This sequence encodes CATWDILYYKKLF.

This clone came up a few times. The rearrangement uses TRGV9 and TRGJ1 or TRGJ2. The CDR3 covers 16 residues. The J segment lost 0 bases and the V segment lost 3 bases, leaving 11 bases of the junction unmatched. Germline V gene sequence: CDR1 GITISATS, CDR2 ISYDGTV (reference sequence). This CDR3 is CALWEPNLGNYYKKLF. For the CDR3, the DNA is TGTGCCTTGTGGGAGCCAAATCTAGGGAATTATTATAAGAAACTCTTT.

The chain carries TRGV3 and TRGJ1 or TRGJ2. The CDR3 has 12 residues. The germline gives CDR1 VTNTFY, CDR2 YDVSTARD (reference sequence). With 5 bases clipped from V and 4 bases from J, the junction kept 5 bases outside the gene matches. CDR3 residues: CATWGPYYKKLF. DNA of the CDR3: TGTGCCACCTGGGGACCATATTATAAGAAACTCTTT.

Comment on this clone: One end of the junction is discordant with germline, which a read error may explain. The chain combines TRGV2 with TRGJ1 or TRGJ2. Germline assignment: CDR1 EGSNGY and CDR2 YDSYNSKV. The CDR3 spans 14 residues. The CDR3 spells CAAWDGPNYYKKLF. The CDR3 region has the DNA TGTGCCGCCTGGGACGGGCCCAATTATTATAAGAAACTCTTT.

The V call is TRGV2, the J call TRGJ1 or TRGJ2. Germline loops: CDR1 EGSNGY, CDR2 YDSYNSKV. CDR3 length: 14 residues. J gave up 5 bases and V 0 bases, and 7 bases lay outside the gene matches. CDR3 sequence: CATWDGPNNYKKLF. CDR3 nucleotide sequence: TGTGCCACCTGGGACGGGCCTAACAATTATAAGAAACTCTTT.

This clone was detected a few times. This chain uses TRGV4 with TRGJ1 or TRGJ2. The CDR3 is 13 residues long. V was pared by 0 bases and J by 7 bases, with 6 bases of the junction left unmatched. CDR1 is EGSTGY and CDR2 is YDSYTSSV in the germline V gene. The CDR3 spells CATWDGPGYKKLF. The CDR3 DNA is TGTGCCACCTGGGATGGGCCGGGGTATAAGAAACTCTTT.

V usage is TRGV8 and J usage is TRGJ1 or TRGJ2. V shed 3 bases, J shed 0 bases, and the junction held 5 bases outside the gene matches. The length of the CDR3 is 14 residues. Germline V gene sequence: CDR1 VENAVY, CDR2 YDSYNSRV. DNA for the CDR3: TGTGCCACCTGGGATGGGTGGAATTATTATAAGAAACTCTTT. Its translation is CATWDGWNYYKKLF.

The chain carries TRGV4 and TRGJ1 or TRGJ2. Unmatched junction bases numbered 9, after V lost 0 bases and J lost 7 bases. Germline V gives CDR1 EGSTGY, CDR2 YDSYTSSV. The CDR3 length is 14 residues. CDR3 nucleotide sequence: TGTGCCACCTGGGATGGGCTTGGGGGGTATAAGAAACTCTTT. This codes for CATWDGLGGYKKLF.